The next 24 T cell receptor beta chains were all read from a single sample in a study of response to subunit inactivated influenza vaccine. TCRdb analysed the RT-PCR reads with MiXCR anew, one entry per CDR3 protein. The sample consists of about 530,000 distinct CDR3 sequences, about 10% of them appearing once. The sequencing used PBMCs from blood, collected on the day of vaccination. The receptors were sampled from a middle-aged man who received an inactivated influenza vaccine.

The V call is TRBV7-9, the J call TRBJ2-7; D gene uncertain. V lost 4 bases, J lost 5 bases, and 15 bases lay in between. Germline-derived CDR1 and CDR2 are SEHNR and FQNEAQ (reference sequence). CDR3 size: 14 residues. CDR3 amino acids: CASSSAAQRNEQYF. The CDR3 region has the DNA TGTGCCAGCAGCTCCGCTGCACAAAGGAACGAGCAGTACTTC. The full variable domain, its missing parts supplied by reference TRBV7-9 and TRBJ2-7, is DTGVSQNPRHKITKRGQNVTFRCDPISEHNRLYWYRQTLGQGPEFLTYFQNEAQLEKSRLLSDRFSAERPKGSFSTLEIQRTEQGDSAMYLCASSSAAQRNEQYFGPGTRLTVT.

In its sample, this clonotype was seen a few times. V gene TRBV11-1 combines with J gene TRBJ2-1, with TRBD2 matching over 13 bases. V was pared by 5 bases and J by 4 bases, with 5 bases of the junction left unmatched. Germline loops: CDR1 SGHAT, CDR2 FQDESV (reference sequence). This CDR3 spans 16 amino acids. The CDR3 sequence is CASSPKLAGGYNEQFF. The CDR3 DNA is TGTGCCAGCAGCCCAAAACTAGCGGGAGGGTACAATGAGCAGTTCTTC.

In this sample, this clonotype turned up a few times. The V gene is TRBV7-2, the J gene TRBJ2-5; TRBD1 matches at 9 bases. In germline, CDR1 is SGHTA, CDR2 FQGNSA. This CDR3 has 15 amino acids. J was trimmed by 3 bases and V by 5 bases; bases with no gene match: 7. The CDR3 DNA follows: TGTGCCAGCAGCAATCCCGGGACAGGGAAAGAGACCCAGTACTTC. This translates into CASSNPGTGKETQYF.

To note about this clonotype: Relative to the germline gene, one junction end is altered; a read error may explain this. The J gene is TRBJ1-6, the V gene TRBV4-1; no clear D gene. Germline CDR1 is MGHRA and CDR2 is YSYEKL. The CDR3 extends over 15 amino acids. CDR3 amino acids: CASSHPPGFNSPLHF. DNA of the CDR3: TGCGCTAGCAGCCACCCCCCAGGTTTTAATTCACCCCTCCACTTT.

The J gene is TRBJ2-5, the V gene TRBV20-1; possible D gene TRBD1, 6 bases. The CDR3 contains 14 residues. V lost 0 bases to trimming and J lost 2 bases, with 10 bases between them. CDR1 and CDR2 (germline): DFQATT, SNEGSKA (reference sequence). The DNA of the CDR3 is TGCAGTGCTAGAGATGGGCAGGGGCAAGAGACCCAGTACTTC. Its translation: CSARDGQGQETQYF.

This clonotype was counted only a few times. J is TRBJ2-2 and V is TRBV30, with D possibly TRBD2 on 5 matching bases. The CDR3 has 16 amino acids. Germline CDR1 reads GTSNPN; CDR2 reads SVGIG (reference sequence). V was trimmed by 1 base and J by 4 bases, leaving 16 bases between them. The CDR3 reads CAWSGARGSFTGELFF. DNA for the CDR3: TGTGCCTGGAGTGGGGCTAGAGGGAGTTTCACCGGGGAGCTGTTTTTT.

This clonotype was found a few times. This chain uses TRBV20-1 with TRBJ2-1; TRBD2 might be the D (6 bases). The germline gives CDR1 DFQATT, CDR2 SNEGSKA (reference sequence). The CDR3 is 13 residues long. Trimming left V 3 bases short and J 6 bases short, with 12 bases between. CDR3 sequence: CSARPWTTNEQFF. As DNA, the CDR3 is TGCAGTGCTAGGCCTTGGACTACCAATGAGCAGTTCTTC.

In this sample, this clonotype turned up a few times. The V call is TRBV12-3 or TRBV12-4, the J call TRBJ1-3; D uncertain. V was clipped by 5 bases and J by 0 bases, with 11 bases between them. The CDR3 is made up of 15 amino acids. The CDR3 is CASSDAAGSGNTIYF. The DNA for the CDR3 is TGTGCCAGCAGTGACGCTGCGGGCTCTGGAAACACCATATATTTT.

The chain has TRBV14 and TRBJ2-1; D uncertain. V was shortened by 1 base and J by 0 bases, with 16 bases between the two germline ends. Germline CDR1 reads SGHDN; CDR2 reads FVKESK. The CDR3 loop spans 18 amino acids. CDR3 nucleotide sequence: TGTGCCAGCAGCCAAGCCTTTGGGCAGTGGAGCTCCTACAATGAGCAGTTCTTC. It codes for CASSQAFGQWSSYNEQFF.

Remarks on this clonotype: Possible read error: a much larger clone is one base away. This chain joins TRBV11-2 and TRBJ2-7; D ambiguous. V gave up 4 bases and J gave up 6 bases, with 10 bases separating them. The CDR3 has 12 amino acids. From germline, CDR1 is SGHAT and CDR2 FQNNGV. CDR3 in DNA: TGTGCCAGCAGCTGGAACGGTTGCGAGCAGTACTTC. The encoded protein is CASSWNGCEQYF.

This rearrangement joins TRBV5-5 to TRBJ2-5; 12 bases are a match to TRBD1. J lost 5 bases, V lost 4 bases, and 9 bases had no gene match. CDR3 length: 16 residues. CDR1 is SGHKS and CDR2 is YYEKEE in the germline V gene (reference sequence). CDR3 loop: CASSKGQGARGETQYF. The CDR3 bases are TGTGCCAGCAGCAAGGGACAGGGGGCGCGTGGGGAGACCCAGTACTTC.

This clonotype was recorded many times. V and J are TRBV20-1 and TRBJ1-5; D possibly corresponds to TRBD1 (6 bases). From germline, CDR1 is DFQATT and CDR2 SNEGSKA (reference sequence). The CDR3 loop spans 15 amino acids. V was shortened by 6 bases and J by 3 bases, with 18 bases between the two germline ends. Written as DNA, the CDR3 is TGCAGTGCCGCACCCACAGGGACCTACAATCAGCCCCAGCATTTT. Protein: CSAAPTGTYNQPQHF.

This clonotype has just a few counts. Without the conserved terminal phenylalanine or tryptophan, this CDR3 likely stems from a read error. The J gene is TRBJ2-2, the V gene TRBV7-8; D ambiguous. Germline CDR1 and CDR2: SGHVS and FQNEAQ. The CDR3 is 14 residues long. Trimming removed 3 bases from V and 6 bases from J, with 11 bases in between. CDR3 sequence reads: CASSLRPGAGELFS. The CDR3 nucleotides read TGTGCCAGCAGCTTGAGACCCGGAGCCGGGGAGCTGTTTTCT.

This chain connects TRBV13 to TRBJ2-7; D is unclear. V shed 2 bases and J shed 5 bases, with 13 bases lying between them. Germline V gene lookup returns CDR1 PRHDT and CDR2 FYEKMQ (reference sequence). This CDR3 comprises 14 residues. In DNA form, the CDR3 reads TGTGCCAGCAGCTTAAACAAACGCTTTAACGAGCAGTACTTC. As protein: CASSLNKRFNEQYF.

This clonotype occurred a few times. This chain connects TRBV7-2 to TRBJ2-5; D is unclear. The germline gives CDR1 SGHTA, CDR2 FQGNSA. This CDR3 is built from 15 residues. The germline V and J ends were trimmed by 3 bases and 5 bases, with 16 bases remaining between them. The CDR3 protein is CASSFLIGVGETQYF. CDR3 bases: TGTGCCAGCAGCTTTCTTATAGGAGTTGGGGAGACCCAGTACTTC.

The CDR3 spells CASSQESVGPARAQYF. DNA of the CDR3: TGCGCCAGCAGCCAAGAAAGTGTGGGCCCAGCGCGGGCCCAGTACTTC. The V gene is TRBV4-1, the J gene TRBJ2-5; a possible D gene is TRBD2 (5 bases). The CDR3 totals 16 residues. Deletions cut 0 bases from V and 9 bases from J, with 20 bases between. The germline V gene has CDR1 MGHRA and CDR2 YSYEKL.

This clonotype has at least ten counts. The CDR3 region has the DNA TGCAGCGTTGAAATCGGACAGGTTAATGAAAAACTGTTTTTT. It is translated as CSVEIGQVNEKLFF. The chain links TRBV29-1 to TRBJ1-4; TRBD1 agrees at 7 bases. This CDR3 region has 14 residues. Germline CDR1 reads SQVTM; CDR2 reads ANQGSEA. Trimming removed 2 bases from V and 4 bases from J; junction bases left unmatched: 4.

Many counts were recorded for this clonotype. This chain connects TRBV20-1 to TRBJ1-1, with 11 positions matching TRBD1. V lost 4 bases to trimming and J lost 4 bases; unmatched junction nucleotides: 5. CDR1 and CDR2 from the germline V gene are DFQATT and SNEGSKA (reference sequence). CDR3 length: 14 residues. The CDR3 DNA reads TGCAGTGCTAAAGAAGGGACAGGGGGCACTGAAGCTTTCTTT. Translation: CSAKEGTGGTEAFF.

In regard to this clonotype: This likely stems from a read error, as it lies one base from a far larger clone. The V call is TRBV9, the J call TRBJ2-3; D remains unclear. CDR3 length: 12 residues. Germline V gives CDR1 SGDLS, CDR2 YYNGEE. CDR3 residues: CASSLSTDTQSF. CDR3 in DNA: TGTGCCAGCAGCCTCAGCACAGATACGCAGTCTTTT.

This clonotype has at least ten counts. The chain couples TRBV4-3 to TRBJ2-5; 7 positions match TRBD1. Germline trimming cut 2 bases from V and 2 bases from J; bases unmatched to any gene: 5. This CDR3 comprises 15 residues. Germline V gene lookup returns CDR1 LGHNA and CDR2 YSLEER. The CDR3 bases are TGCGCCAGCAGCCAAAATTGGGACAGTCAAGAGACCCAGTACTTC. This translates into CASSQNWDSQETQYF.

V is TRBV20-1 and J is TRBJ2-1, with D maybe TRBD2 (6 bases). Trimming pared 3 bases from V and 1 base from J, leaving 10 bases between. This CDR3 contains 14 residues. In germline, CDR1 is DFQATT, CDR2 SNEGSKA (reference sequence). CDR3 coding DNA: TGCAGTGCTAGTCAGCTAGCGTCCTACAATGAGCAGTTCTTC. Encoded protein: CSASQLASYNEQFF.

The chain recombines TRBV7-9 with TRBJ2-3; a possible D gene is TRBD2 (6 bases). The V end lost 2 bases, the J end lost 1 base, and 10 bases lay between the germline ends. This CDR3 is 15 amino acids long. Germline V gene sequence: CDR1 SEHNR, CDR2 FQNEAQ (reference sequence). The CDR3 DNA follows: TGTGCCAGCAGCTTACCCGGGGGACGCACAGATACGCAGTATTTT. Encoded protein: CASSLPGGRTDTQYF.

V gene TRBV4-1 combines with J gene TRBJ2-2; 7 positions agree with TRBD1. The CDR3 is 15 amino acids. Germline values: CDR1 MGHRA, CDR2 YSYEKL. After removal of 4 bases from V and 4 bases from J, the junction contained 6 bases not matched to a gene. The CDR3, as DNA: TGCGCCAGCAGCCGCACCACAGGGGCCACCGGGGAGCTGTTTTTT. Its translation is CASSRTTGATGELFF.

In this sample, this clonotype turned up a few times. This rearrangement joins TRBV7-9 to TRBJ1-4, with 9 bases aligning to TRBD1. Germline values: CDR1 SEHNR, CDR2 FQNEAQ (reference sequence). This CDR3 is built from 15 residues. The ends lost 5 bases at V and 7 bases at J; junction bases unmatched: 8. For the CDR3, the DNA is TGTGCCAGCAGCCCGGGGACAGGGAAAAGTGAAAAACTGTTTTTT. The encoded protein is CASSPGTGKSEKLFF. Variable domain in full (rest from reference TRBV7-9 and TRBJ1-4): DTGVSQNPRHKITKRGQNVTFRCDPISEHNRLYWYRQTLGQGPEFLTYFQNEAQLEKSRLLSDRFSAERPKGSFSTLEIQRTEQGDSAMYLCASSPGTGKSEKLFFGSGTQLSVL.